Below are 7 T cell receptor beta chains sequenced from a single sample in a study of shared clonotypes between healthy human individuals. Sequencing was performed with immunoSEQ multiplex PCR; in TCRdb, only in-frame clones are kept and a portion is missing. The table includes millions of clones, approximately 90% detected once. Sequenced material: naive CD4+ T cells sorted from blood. The subset denotes: CD45RA+ positively selected. These receptors originate from a man in his late teens or twenties in good health.

The V gene is TRBV25-1, the J gene TRBJ2-5; a weak D match, TRBD2 (6 bases). Deletions cut 4 bases from V and 3 bases from J, with 15 bases between. The CDR3 totals 15 residues. Germline V gives CDR1 MGHDK, CDR2 SYGVNS. The CDR3 here is CASSVASVGEETQYF. In nucleotides, the CDR3 is TGTGCCAGCAGTGTAGCTAGCGTTGGGGAAGAGACCCAGTACTTC. The variable domain in full, with the rest retrieved from reference TRBV25-1 and TRBJ2-5, is EADIYQTPRYLVIGTGKKITLECSQTMGHDKMYWYQQDPGMELHLIHYSYGVNSTEKGDLSSESTVSRIRTEHFPLTLESARPSHTSQYLCASSVASVGEETQYFGPGTRLLVL.

The gene calls are TRBV10-1 and TRBJ2-1, with TRBD1 matching 9 bases. V was clipped by 9 bases and J by 7 bases; unmatched bases: 7. The CDR3 loop spans 13 amino acids. Germline CDR1 is WNHNN and CDR2 is SYGVQD (reference sequence). CDR3 bases: TGCGCCAGTACCGGGACAGGGAAAAATGAGCAGTTCTTC. It encodes CASTGTGKNEQFF.

The chain combines TRBV9 with TRBJ1-4; D call uncertain. CDR3 length equals 14 residues. The germline gives CDR1 SGDLS, CDR2 YYNGEE. Trimming pared 0 bases from V and 7 bases from J, leaving 10 bases between. CDR3 sequence (DNA): TGTGCCAGCAGCGTAGGGAGCCGGGGTGAAAAACTGTTTTTT. Protein product: CASSVGSRGEKLFF. The full variable domain, its missing parts supplied by reference TRBV9 and TRBJ1-4, is DSGVTQTPKHLITATGQRVTLRCSPRSGDLSVYWYQQSLDQGLQFLIQYYNGEERAKGNILERFSAQQFPDLHSELNLSSLELGDSALYFCASSVGSRGEKLFFGSGTQLSVL.

This clone appeared a single time. This sample also contains other DNA sequences that code for the same CDR3. The chain recombines TRBV6-5 with TRBJ1-6, with TRBD1 matching 9 bases. The CDR3 has 14 residues. J was trimmed by 7 bases and V by 6 bases; bases with no gene match: 4. Germline loops: CDR1 MNHEY, CDR2 SVGAGI. The CDR3 reads CASSYRGPNSPLHF. In DNA, the CDR3 is TGTGCCAGCAGCTACAGGGGGCCCAATTCACCCCTCCACTTT.

The chain employs TRBV4-2 and TRBJ2-5; D unclear. V was trimmed by 0 bases and J by 2 bases, leaving 10 bases between them. The V gene's germline CDR1 is LGHNA and CDR2 YNFKEQ. CDR3 length equals 15 residues. The CDR3 sequence is CASSQDSSYQETQYF. The CDR3 DNA reads as TGTGCCAGCAGCCAAGATAGCTCATATCAAGAGACCCAGTACTTC.

This clone occurred a few times. Other nucleotide sequences from this sample produce the same CDR3. The gene calls are TRBV27 and TRBJ1-2, with D uncertain. The CDR3 runs 13 residues. Germline-derived CDR1 and CDR2 are MNHEY and SMNVEV (reference sequence). Trimming removed 0 bases from V and 1 base from J, with 3 bases in between. CDR3 protein: CASSLSGNYGYTF. The CDR3 DNA sequence: TGTGCCAGCAGTTTATCGGGTAACTATGGCTACACCTTC.

This sequence joins TRBV6-6 and TRBJ1-4; 7 bases line up with TRBD1. CDR1 is MNHNY and CDR2 is SVGAGI in the germline V gene (reference sequence). V lost 5 bases to trimming and J lost 6 bases; unmatched junction nucleotides: 9. The CDR3 runs 15 residues. The CDR3 DNA sequence: TGTGCCAGCAGTGAGACAGGGACCTTTCATGAAAAACTGTTTTTT. It encodes CASSETGTFHEKLFF.